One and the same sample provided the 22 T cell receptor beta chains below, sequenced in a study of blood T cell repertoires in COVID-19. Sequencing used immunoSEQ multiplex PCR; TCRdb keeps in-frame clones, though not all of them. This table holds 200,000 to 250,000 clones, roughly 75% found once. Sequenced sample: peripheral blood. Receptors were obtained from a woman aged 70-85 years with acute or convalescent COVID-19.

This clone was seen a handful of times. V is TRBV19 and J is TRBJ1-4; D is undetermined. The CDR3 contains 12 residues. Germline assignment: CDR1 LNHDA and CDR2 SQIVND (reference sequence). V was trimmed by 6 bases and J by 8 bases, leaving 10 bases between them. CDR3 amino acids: CASSQRPEKLFF. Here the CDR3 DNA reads TGTGCCAGTAGCCAGCGTCCGGAAAAACTGTTTTTT.

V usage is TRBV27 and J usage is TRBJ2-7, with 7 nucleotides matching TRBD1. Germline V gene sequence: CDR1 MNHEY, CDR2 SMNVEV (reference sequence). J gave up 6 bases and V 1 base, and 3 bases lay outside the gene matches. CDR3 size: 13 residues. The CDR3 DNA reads TGTGCCAGCAGTTTATACAGGGGCGGCGAGCAGTACGTC. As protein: CASSLYRGGEQYV.

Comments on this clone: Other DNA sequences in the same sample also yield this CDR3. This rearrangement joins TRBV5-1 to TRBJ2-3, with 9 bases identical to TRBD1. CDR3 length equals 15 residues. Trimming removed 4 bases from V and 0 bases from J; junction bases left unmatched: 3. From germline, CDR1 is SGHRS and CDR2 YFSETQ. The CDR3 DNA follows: TGCGCCAGCAGCCGGACAGGGGAGAGCACAGATACGCAGTATTTT. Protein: CASSRTGESTDTQYF.

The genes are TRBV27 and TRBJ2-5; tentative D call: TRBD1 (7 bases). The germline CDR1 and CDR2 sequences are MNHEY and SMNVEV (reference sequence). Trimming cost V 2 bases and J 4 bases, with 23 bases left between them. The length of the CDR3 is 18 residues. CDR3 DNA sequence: TGTGCCAGCAGTTTACAGGGGGGACCGGGCCGGATATTAGAGACCCAGTACTTC. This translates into CASSLQGGPGRILETQYF.

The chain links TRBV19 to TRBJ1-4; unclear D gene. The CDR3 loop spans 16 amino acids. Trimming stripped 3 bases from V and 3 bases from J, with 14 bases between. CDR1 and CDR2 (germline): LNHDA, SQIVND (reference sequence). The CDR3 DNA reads TGTGCCAGTAGTATTCAGGCGTATACAGCTAATGAAAAACTGTTTTTT. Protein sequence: CASSIQAYTANEKLFF. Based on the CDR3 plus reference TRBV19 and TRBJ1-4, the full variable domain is DGGITQSPKYLFRKEGQNVTLSCEQNLNHDAMYWYRQDPGQGLRLIYYSQIVNDFQKGDIAEGYSVSREKKESFPLTVTSAQKNPTAFYLCASSIQAYTANEKLFFGSGTQLSVL.

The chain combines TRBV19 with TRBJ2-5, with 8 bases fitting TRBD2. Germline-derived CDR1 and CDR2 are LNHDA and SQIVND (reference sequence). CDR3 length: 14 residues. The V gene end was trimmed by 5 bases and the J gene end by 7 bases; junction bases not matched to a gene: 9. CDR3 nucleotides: TGTGCCAGTAGTCGCCGGGCGAGCGGGGGGACCCAGTACTTC. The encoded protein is CASSRRASGGTQYF.

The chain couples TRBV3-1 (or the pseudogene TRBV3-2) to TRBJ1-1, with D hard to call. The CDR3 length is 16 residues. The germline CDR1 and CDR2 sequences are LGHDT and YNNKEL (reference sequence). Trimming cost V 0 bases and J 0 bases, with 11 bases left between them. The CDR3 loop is CASSQDGGMLNTEAFF. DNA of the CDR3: TGTGCCAGCAGCCAAGATGGCGGGATGTTGAACACTGAAGCTTTCTTT.

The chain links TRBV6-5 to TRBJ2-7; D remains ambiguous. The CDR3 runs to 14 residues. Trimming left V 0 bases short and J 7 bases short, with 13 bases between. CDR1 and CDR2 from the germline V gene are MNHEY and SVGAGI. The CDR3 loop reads CASSYSPRPSEQYF. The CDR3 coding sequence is TGTGCCAGCAGTTACTCACCCAGGCCGAGTGAGCAGTACTTC.

CDR3 in DNA: TGTGCCAGCAGCTTTGGGCAGGGGAACCACTACGAGCAGTACTTC. It encodes CASSFGQGNHYEQYF. The chain employs TRBV7-2 and TRBJ2-7; a weak D match, TRBD1 (6 bases). The CDR3 has 15 amino acids. The germline gives CDR1 SGHTA, CDR2 FQGNSA. V was clipped by 3 bases and J by 3 bases, with 15 bases between them.

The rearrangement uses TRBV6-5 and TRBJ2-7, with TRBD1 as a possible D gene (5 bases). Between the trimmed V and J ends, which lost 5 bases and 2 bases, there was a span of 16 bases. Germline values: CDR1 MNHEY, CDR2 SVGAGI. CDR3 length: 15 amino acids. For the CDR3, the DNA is TGTGCCAGCAGTATGAGCCAGGGTAGGACCTACGAGCAGTACTTC. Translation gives CASSMSQGRTYEQYF.

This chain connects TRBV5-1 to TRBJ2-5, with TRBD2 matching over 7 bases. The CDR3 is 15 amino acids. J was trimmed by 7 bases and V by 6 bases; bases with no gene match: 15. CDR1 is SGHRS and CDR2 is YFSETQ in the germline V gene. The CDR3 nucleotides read TGCGCCAGCAACATTGCGGAGGGGCCGGGGGGGACCCAGTACTTC. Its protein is CASNIAEGPGGTQYF.

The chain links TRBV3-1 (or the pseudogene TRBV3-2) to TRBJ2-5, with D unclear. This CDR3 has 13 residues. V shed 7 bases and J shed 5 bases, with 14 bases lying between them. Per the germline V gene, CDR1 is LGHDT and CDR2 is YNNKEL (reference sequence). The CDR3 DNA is TGTGCCAGCACGACGTCGAGGCGGGAGACCCAGTACTTC. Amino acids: CASTTSRRETQYF.

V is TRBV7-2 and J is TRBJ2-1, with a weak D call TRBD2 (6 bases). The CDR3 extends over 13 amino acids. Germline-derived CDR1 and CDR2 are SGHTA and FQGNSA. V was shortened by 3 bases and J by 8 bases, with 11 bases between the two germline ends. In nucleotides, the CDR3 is TGTGCCAGCAGCTTTACTAGCAGGTATGAGCAGTTCTTC. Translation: CASSFTSRYEQFF. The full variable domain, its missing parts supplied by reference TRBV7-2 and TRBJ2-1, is GAGVSQSPSNKVTEKGKDVELRCDPISGHTALYWYRQSLGQGLEFLIYFQGNSAPDKSGLPSDRFSAERTGGSVSTLTIQRTQQEDSAVYLCASSFTSRYEQFFGPGTRLTVL.

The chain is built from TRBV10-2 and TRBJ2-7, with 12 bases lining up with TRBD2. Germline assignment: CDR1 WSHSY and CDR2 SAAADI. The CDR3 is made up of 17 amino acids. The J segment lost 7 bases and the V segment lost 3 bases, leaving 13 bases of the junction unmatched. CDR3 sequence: CASSEGLAGSVRGEQYF. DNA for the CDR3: TGCGCCAGCAGTGAAGGACTAGCGGGGAGTGTGAGGGGAGAGCAGTACTTC.

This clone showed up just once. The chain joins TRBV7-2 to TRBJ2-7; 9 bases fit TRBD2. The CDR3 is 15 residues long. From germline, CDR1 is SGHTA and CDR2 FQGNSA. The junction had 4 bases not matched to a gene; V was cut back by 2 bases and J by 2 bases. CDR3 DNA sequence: TGTGCCAGCAGCTTATACCTAGCGGGGCCCTACGAGCAGTACTTC. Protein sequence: CASSLYLAGPYEQYF. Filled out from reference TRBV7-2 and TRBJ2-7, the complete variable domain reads GAGVSQSPSNKVTEKGKDVELRCDPISGHTALYWYRQSLGQGLEFLIYFQGNSAPDKSGLPSDRFSAERTGGSVSTLTIQRTQQEDSAVYLCASSLYLAGPYEQYFGPGTRLTVT.

CDR3 sequence: CASLPYGGAPTDTQYF. CDR3 coding DNA: TGCGCCAGCCTCCCGTATGGGGGGGCCCCCACAGATACGCAGTATTTT. This rearrangement joins TRBV5-1 to TRBJ2-3, with a tentative D call TRBD2 (7 bases). The CDR3 is made up of 16 amino acids. Trimming took off 7 bases at V and 2 bases at J, with 20 bases between the two ends. Per the germline V gene, CDR1 is SGHRS and CDR2 is YFSETQ.

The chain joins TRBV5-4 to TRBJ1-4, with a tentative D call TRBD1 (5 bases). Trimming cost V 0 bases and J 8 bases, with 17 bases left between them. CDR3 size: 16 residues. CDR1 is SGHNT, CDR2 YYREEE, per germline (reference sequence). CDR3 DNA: TGTGCCAGCAGCTTGGGAACCTTCGGGGGAAGCGAAAAACTGTTTTTT. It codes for CASSLGTFGGSEKLFF. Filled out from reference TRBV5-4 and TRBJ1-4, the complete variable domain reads ETGVTQSPTHLIKTRGQQVTLRCSSQSGHNTVSWYQQALGQGPQFIFQYYREEENGRGNFPPRFSGLQFPNYSSELNVNALELDDSALYLCASSLGTFGGSEKLFFGSGTQLSVL.

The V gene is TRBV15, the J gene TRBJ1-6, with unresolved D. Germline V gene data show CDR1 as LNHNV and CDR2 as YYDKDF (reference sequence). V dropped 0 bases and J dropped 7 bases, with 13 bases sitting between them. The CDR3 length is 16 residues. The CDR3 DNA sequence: TGTGCCACCAGCAGAGATCCTTCTACGGGGAATTCACCCCTCCACTTT. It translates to CATSRDPSTGNSPLHF. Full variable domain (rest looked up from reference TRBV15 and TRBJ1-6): DAMVIQNPRYQVTQFGKPVTLSCSQTLNHNVMYWYQQKSSQAPKLLFHYYDKDFNNEADTPDNFQSRRPNTSFCFLDIRSPGLGDTAMYLCATSRDPSTGNSPLHFGNGTRLTVT.

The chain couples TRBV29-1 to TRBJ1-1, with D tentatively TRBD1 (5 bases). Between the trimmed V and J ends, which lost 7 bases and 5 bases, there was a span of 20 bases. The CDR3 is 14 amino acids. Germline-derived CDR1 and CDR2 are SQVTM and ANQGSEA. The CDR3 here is CSAGFTGDGTEAFF. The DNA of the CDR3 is TGCAGCGCTGGTTTCACGGGGGACGGTACTGAAGCTTTCTTT. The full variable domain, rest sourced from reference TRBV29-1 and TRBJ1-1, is SAVISQKPSRDICQRGTSLTIQCQVDSQVTMMFWYRQQPGQSLTLIATANQGSEATYESGFVIDKFPISRPNLTFSTLTVSNMSPEDSSIYLCSAGFTGDGTEAFFGQGTRLTVV.

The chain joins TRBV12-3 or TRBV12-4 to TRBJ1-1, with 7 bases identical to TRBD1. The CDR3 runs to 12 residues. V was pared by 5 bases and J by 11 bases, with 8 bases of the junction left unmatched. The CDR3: CASSGSTGVAFF. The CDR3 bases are TGTGCCAGCAGTGGGTCTACAGGGGTGGCTTTCTTT.

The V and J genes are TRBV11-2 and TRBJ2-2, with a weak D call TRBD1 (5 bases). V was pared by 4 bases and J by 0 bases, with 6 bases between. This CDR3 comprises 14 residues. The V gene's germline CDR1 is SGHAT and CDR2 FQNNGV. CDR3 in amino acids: CASSWTSNTGELFF. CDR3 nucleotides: TGTGCCAGCAGCTGGACATCGAACACCGGGGAGCTGTTTTTT.

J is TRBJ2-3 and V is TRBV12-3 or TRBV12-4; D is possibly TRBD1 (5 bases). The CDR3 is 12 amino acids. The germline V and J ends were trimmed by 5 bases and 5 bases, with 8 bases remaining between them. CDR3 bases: TGTGCCAGCAGTCGACAGCAAGATACGCAGTATTTT. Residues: CASSRQQDTQYF.